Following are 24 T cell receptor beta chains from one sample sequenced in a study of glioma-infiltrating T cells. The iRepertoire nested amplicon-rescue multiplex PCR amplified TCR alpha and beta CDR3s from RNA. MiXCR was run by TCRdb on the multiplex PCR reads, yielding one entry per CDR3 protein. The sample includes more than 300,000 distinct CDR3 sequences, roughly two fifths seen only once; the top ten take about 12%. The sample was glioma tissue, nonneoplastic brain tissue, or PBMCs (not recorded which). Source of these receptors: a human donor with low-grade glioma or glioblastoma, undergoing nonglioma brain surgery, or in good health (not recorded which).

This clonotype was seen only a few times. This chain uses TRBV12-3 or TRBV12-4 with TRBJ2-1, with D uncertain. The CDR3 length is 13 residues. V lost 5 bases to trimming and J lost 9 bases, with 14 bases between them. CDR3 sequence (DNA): TGTGCCAGCAGTGTATATCTAGAGAGTGAGCAGTTCTTC. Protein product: CASSVYLESEQFF.

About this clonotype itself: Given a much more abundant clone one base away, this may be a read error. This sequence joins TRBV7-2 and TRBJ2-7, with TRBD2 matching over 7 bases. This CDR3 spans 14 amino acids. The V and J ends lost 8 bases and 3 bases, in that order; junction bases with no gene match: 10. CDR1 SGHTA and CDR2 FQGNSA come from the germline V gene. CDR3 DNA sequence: TGTGCCAGCGGGACCGGGACTAACCTCTACGAGCAGTACTTC. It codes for CASGTGTNLYEQYF.

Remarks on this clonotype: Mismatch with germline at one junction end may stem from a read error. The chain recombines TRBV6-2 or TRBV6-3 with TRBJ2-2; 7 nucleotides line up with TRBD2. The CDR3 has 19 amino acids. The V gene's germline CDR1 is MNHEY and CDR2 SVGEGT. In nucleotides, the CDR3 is TGTGCCAGCAGGATACTAGCGTGGCGCGATCTGGGGAACACCGGGGAGCCGTTTTTT. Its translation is CASRILAWRDLGNTGEPFF.

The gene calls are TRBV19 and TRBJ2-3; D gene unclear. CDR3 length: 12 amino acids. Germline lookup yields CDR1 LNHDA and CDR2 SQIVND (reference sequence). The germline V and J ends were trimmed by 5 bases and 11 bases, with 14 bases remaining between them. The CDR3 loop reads CASSPLTGMQYF. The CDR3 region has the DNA TGTGCCAGTAGTCCCTTGACCGGAATGCAGTATTTT. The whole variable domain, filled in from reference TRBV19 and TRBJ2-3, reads DGGITQSPKYLFRKEGQNVTLSCEQNLNHDAMYWYRQDPGQGLRLIYYSQIVNDFQKGDIAEGYSVSREKKESFPLTVTSAQKNPTAFYLCASSPLTGMQYFGPGTRLTVL.

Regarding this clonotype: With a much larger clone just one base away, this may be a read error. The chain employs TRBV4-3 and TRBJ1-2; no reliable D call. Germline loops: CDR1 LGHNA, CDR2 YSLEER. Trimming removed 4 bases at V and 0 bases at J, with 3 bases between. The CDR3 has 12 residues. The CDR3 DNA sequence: TGCGCCAGCAGCCTAGCTAACTATGGCTACACCTTC. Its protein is CASSLANYGYTF.

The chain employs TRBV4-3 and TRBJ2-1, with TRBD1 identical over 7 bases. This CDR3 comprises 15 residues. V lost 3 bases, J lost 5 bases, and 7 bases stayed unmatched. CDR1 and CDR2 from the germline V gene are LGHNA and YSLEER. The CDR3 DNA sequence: TGCGCCAGCAGCCACACCGGGACAGACCACAATGAGCAGTTCTTC. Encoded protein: CASSHTGTDHNEQFF.

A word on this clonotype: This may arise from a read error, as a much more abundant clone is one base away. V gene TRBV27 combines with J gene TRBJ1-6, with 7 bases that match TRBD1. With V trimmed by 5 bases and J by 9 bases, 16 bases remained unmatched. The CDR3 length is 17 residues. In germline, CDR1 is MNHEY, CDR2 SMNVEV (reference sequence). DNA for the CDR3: TGTGCCAGCAGTCAACTCCGGGACAGTCATGACCGTTCACCCCTCCACTTT. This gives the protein CASSQLRDSHDRSPLHF.

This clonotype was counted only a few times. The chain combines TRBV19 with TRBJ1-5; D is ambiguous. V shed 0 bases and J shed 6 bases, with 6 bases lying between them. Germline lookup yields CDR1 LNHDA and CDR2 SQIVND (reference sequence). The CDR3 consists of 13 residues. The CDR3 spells CASSIDWAQPQHF. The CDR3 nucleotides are TGTGCCAGTAGTATAGATTGGGCTCAGCCCCAGCATTTT. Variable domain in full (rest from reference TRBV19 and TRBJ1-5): DGGITQSPKYLFRKEGQNVTLSCEQNLNHDAMYWYRQDPGQGLRLIYYSQIVNDFQKGDIAEGYSVSREKKESFPLTVTSAQKNPTAFYLCASSIDWAQPQHFGDGTRLSIL.

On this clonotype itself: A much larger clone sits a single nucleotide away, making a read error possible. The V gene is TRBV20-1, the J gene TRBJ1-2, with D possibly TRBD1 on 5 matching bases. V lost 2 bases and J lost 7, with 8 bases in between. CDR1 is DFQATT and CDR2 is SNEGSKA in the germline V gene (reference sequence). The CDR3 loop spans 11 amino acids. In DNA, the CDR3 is TGCAGTGCTAGACTACAGGCTGGCTACACCTTC. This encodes CSARLQAGYTF.

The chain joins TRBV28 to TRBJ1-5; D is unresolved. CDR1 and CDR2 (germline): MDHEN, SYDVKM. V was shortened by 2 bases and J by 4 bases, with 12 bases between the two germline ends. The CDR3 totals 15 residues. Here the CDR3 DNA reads TGTGCCAGCAGTTTAGCGGGCCGAGTGAATCAGCCCCAGCATTTT. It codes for CASSLAGRVNQPQHF.

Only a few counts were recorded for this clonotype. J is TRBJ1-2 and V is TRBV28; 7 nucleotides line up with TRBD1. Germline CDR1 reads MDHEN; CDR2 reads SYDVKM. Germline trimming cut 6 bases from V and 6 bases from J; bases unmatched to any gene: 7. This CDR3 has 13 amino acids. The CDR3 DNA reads TGTGCCAGCAGCCGTAGACAGGGACATGGCTACACCTTC. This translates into CASSRRQGHGYTF.

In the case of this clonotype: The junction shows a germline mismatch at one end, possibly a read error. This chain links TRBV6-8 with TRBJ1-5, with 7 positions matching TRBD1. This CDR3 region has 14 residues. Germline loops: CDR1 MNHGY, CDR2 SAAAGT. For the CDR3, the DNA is TGTGCCAGCAGTTACTGGGACAGCAATCAGCACCAGCATTTT. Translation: CASSYWDSNQHQHF.

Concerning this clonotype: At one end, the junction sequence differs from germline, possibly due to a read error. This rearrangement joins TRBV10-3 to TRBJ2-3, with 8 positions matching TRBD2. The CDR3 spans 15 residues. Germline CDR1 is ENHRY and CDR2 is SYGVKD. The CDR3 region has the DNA TGTGCCATCAGTGAGAGCGGGAGCAGCACAGATGCGCAGTATTTT. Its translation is CAISESGSSTDAQYF.

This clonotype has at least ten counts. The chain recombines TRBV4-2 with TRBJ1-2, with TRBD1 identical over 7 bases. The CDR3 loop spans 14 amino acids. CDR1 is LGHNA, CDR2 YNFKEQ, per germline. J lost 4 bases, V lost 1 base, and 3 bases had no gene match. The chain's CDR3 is CASSQARTGYGYTF. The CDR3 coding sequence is TGTGCCAGCAGCCAAGCCAGGACAGGCTATGGCTACACCTTC.

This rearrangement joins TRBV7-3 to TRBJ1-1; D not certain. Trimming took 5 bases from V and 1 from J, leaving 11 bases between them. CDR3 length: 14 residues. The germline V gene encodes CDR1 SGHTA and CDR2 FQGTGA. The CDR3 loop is CASSRAPGNTEAFF. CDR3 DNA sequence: TGTGCCAGCAGCAGAGCTCCTGGGAACACTGAAGCTTTCTTT.

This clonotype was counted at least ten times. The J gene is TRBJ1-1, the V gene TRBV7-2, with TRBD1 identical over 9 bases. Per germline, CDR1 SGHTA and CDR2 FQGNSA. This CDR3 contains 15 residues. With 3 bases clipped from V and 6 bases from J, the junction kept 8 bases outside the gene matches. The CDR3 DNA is TGTGCCAGCAGCTTCGACAGGGGGAGGGTCGCTGAAGCTTTCTTT. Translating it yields CASSFDRGRVAEAFF.

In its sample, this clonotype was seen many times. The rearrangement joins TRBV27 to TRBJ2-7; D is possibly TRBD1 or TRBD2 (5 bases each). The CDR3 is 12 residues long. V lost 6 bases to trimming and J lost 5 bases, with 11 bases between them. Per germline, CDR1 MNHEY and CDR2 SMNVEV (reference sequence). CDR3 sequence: CASSYLGHEQYF. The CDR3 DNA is TGTGCCAGCAGCTACCTGGGACACGAGCAGTACTTC.

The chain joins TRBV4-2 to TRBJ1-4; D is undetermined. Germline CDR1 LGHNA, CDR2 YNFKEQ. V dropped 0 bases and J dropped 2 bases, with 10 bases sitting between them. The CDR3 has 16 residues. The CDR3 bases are TGTGCCAGCAGCCAAGATGCTCTCGGGACTAATGAAAAACTGTTTTTT. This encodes CASSQDALGTNEKLFF.

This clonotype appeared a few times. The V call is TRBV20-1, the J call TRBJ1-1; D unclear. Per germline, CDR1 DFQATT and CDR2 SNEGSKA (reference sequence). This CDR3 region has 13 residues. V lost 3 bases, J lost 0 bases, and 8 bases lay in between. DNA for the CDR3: TGCAGTGCTAGTCGGCAATTGAACACTGAAGCTTTCTTT. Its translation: CSASRQLNTEAFF.

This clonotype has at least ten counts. For the CDR3, the DNA is TGTGCCAGTAAGACGTCGTACGCAGATACGCAGTATTTT. Translating gives CASKTSYADTQYF. This chain links TRBV12-3 or TRBV12-4 with TRBJ2-3; no firm D call. This CDR3 is 13 amino acids long. V lost 9 bases, J lost 4 bases, and 14 bases lay in between.

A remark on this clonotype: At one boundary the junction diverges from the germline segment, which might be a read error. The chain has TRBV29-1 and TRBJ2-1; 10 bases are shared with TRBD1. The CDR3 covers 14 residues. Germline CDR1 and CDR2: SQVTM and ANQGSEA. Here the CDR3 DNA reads TGCAGCGTTGGATCGCTGACAGGGGGCAATAAGCAGTTCTTC. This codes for CSVGSLTGGNKQFF.

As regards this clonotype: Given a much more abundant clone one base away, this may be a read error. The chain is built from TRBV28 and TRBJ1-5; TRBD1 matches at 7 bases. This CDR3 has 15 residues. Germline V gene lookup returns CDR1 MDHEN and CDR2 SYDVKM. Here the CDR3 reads CASATQGVSNKPQHF. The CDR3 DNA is TGTGCCAGCGCTACGCAGGGGGTAAGCAATAAGCCCCAGCATTTT.

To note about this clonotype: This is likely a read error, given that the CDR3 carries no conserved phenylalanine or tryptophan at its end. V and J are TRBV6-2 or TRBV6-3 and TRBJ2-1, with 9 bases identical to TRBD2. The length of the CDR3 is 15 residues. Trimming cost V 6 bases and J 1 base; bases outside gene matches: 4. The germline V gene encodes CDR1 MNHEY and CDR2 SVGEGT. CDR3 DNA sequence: TGTGCCAGCAGAAAAGCGGGAGGTTCCTACAATGAGCAGTTCCTC. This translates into CASRKAGGSYNEQFL.

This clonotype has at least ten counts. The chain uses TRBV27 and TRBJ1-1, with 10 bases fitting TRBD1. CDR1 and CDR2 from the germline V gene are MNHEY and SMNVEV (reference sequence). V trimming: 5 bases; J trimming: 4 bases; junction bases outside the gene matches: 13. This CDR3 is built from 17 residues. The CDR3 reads CASSPRQGALIGTEAFF. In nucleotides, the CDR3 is TGTGCCAGCAGTCCAAGACAGGGGGCATTGATAGGCACTGAAGCTTTCTTT.